What follows describes a single T cell receptor beta chain. This entry belongs to a study of blood T cell repertoires in COVID-19. Profiling relied on immunoSEQ multiplex PCR, and the TCRdb table lists in-frame clones only, not all of them. This sample yields more than 300,000 clones, of which more than 70% are seen a single time; 1.5% to 2% belongs to the top ten. Germline V gene sequence: CDR1 DFQATT, CDR2 SNEGSKA (reference sequence). The length of the CDR3 is 11 residues. Germline trimming cut 7 bases from V and 4 bases from J; bases unmatched to any gene: 4. The sequencing sample was made of peripheral blood. This chain connects TRBV20-1 to TRBJ2-7; TRBD2 aligns across 7 bases. The clonotype comes from a woman in her 30s with COVID-19, enrolled during active disease. The CDR3 here is CSVLGRYEQYF. The CDR3 DNA sequence: TGCAGTGTACTCGGGAGGTACGAGCAGTACTTC.